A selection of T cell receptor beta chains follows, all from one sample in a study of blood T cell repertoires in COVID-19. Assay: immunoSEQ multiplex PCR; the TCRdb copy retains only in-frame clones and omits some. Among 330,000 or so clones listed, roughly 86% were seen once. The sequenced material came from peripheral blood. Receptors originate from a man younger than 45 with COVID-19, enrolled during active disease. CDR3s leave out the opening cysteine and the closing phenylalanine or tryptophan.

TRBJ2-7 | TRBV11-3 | ASSSRSGDGTYEQY
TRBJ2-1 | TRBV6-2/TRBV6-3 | ASSSLQGSSYNEQF
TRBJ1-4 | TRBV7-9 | ASRLQGNNEKLF
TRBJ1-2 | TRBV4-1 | ASSPGQGAYYGYT
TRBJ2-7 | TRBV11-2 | ASSLGLAGYEQY
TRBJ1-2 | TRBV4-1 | ASSQHQTGGGYT
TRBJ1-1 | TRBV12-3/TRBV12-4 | ASSLGPNTEAF
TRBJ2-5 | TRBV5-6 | ASSLRFNFQETQY
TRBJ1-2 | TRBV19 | ASSKTDIRVGYGYT
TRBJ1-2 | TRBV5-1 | ASSLVTGTANYGYT
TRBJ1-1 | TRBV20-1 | RGGGTEAF
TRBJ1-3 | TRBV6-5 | ASSLTGQGTNTIY
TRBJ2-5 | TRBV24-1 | ATSDWGGRETQY
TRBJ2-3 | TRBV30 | AWTGLLATDTQY
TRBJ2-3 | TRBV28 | ASRGTDVSIHTDTQY
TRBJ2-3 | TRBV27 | ASSPGHYTDTQY
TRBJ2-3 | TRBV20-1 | SASVSGETDTQY
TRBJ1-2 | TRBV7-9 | ASTSFDRGFLGGYT
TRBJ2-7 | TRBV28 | VIGREYEQY
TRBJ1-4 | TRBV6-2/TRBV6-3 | ASSYSQKTGRSEKLF
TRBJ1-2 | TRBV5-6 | ASSRSGLNGYT
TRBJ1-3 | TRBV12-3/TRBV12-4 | ASSSLRNTIY
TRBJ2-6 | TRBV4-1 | ASSQLGASGANVLT
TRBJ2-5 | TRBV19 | ASSIGTGRETQY
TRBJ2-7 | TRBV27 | ASSDRVLNYEQY
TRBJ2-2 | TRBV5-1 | ASSFYSGRETGELF
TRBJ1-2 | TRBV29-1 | SVEELKQGSPNYGYT
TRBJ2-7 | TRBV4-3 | ASSQDSAFPLYEQY
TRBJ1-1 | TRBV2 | ASSEALRLNTEAF
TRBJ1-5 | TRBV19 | ASSGRRLLNQPQH
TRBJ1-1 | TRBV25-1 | ASSESTGKEAF
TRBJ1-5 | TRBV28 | ASTPLGEGAQPQH